These 8 T cell receptor beta chains originate from one sample sequenced in a study of T cell responses to AZD1222 COVID-19 vaccine. The data were produced by immunoSEQ multiplex PCR, yet TCRdb's version contains in-frame clones alone and is incomplete. The sample yields 100,000 to 150,000 clones, about 89% seen once. The source material was peripheral blood, sampled on day 0 of AZD1222 vaccination. The receptors stem from an adult in good health.

This clone was found once. The rearrangement joins TRBV7-2 to TRBJ2-7; D unresolved. Germline CDR1 SGHTA, CDR2 FQGNSA. The ends were cut back, 0 bases at V and 2 bases at J, with 11 bases in the middle. This CDR3 region has 15 residues. The DNA for the CDR3 is TGTGCCAGCAGCTTAGCCAGCCTCACAGCCTACGAGCAGTACTTC. Translated, it gives CASSLASLTAYEQYF.

The rearrangement joins TRBV2 to TRBJ2-1; 13 bases are a match to TRBD2. J lost 8 bases, V lost 5 bases, and 12 bases had no gene match. Germline V gene sequence: CDR1 SNHLY, CDR2 FYNNEI. This CDR3 is built from 17 residues. CDR3 region: CASSRGLLAGGVDEQFF. The CDR3 DNA reads as TGTGCCAGCAGTCGGGGCTTACTAGCGGGAGGGGTCGATGAGCAGTTCTTC.

This chain joins TRBV5-4 and TRBJ2-2, with D uncertain. This CDR3 has 15 residues. The V and J ends lost 0 bases and 2 bases respectively, with 8 bases between them. Looked up from germline, CDR1 is SGHNT and CDR2 is YYREEE (reference sequence). CDR3 DNA: TGTGCCAGCAGCTTGGCAAGGAGCAACACCGGGGAGCTGTTTTTT. It codes for CASSLARSNTGELFF. The entire variable domain, with the rest obtained from reference TRBV5-4 and TRBJ2-2, is as follows: ETGVTQSPTHLIKTRGQQVTLRCSSQSGHNTVSWYQQALGQGPQFIFQYYREEENGRGNFPPRFSGLQFPNYSSELNVNALELDDSALYLCASSLARSNTGELFFGEGSRLTVL.

The rearrangement uses TRBV7-9 and TRBJ1-1; D unresolved. The CDR3 extends over 14 amino acids. V gave up 7 bases and J gave up 5 bases, with 17 bases separating them. The germline V gene encodes CDR1 SEHNR and CDR2 FQNEAQ (reference sequence). In DNA, the CDR3 is TGTGCCAGCACCCAAGCCGGACGGGGTACTGAAGCTTTCTTT. Amino acid sequence: CASTQAGRGTEAFF. The variable domain in full, with the rest retrieved from reference TRBV7-9 and TRBJ1-1, is DTGVSQNPRHKITKRGQNVTFRCDPISEHNRLYWYRQTLGQGPEFLTYFQNEAQLEKSRLLSDRFSAERPKGSFSTLEIQRTEQGDSAMYLCASTQAGRGTEAFFGQGTRLTVV.

The genes are TRBV6-6 and TRBJ2-3, with TRBD1 as a possible D gene (6 bases). This CDR3 is built from 13 residues. From germline, CDR1 is MNHNY and CDR2 SVGAGI (reference sequence). V lost 4 bases, J lost 4 bases, and 9 bases lay in between. CDR3 in amino acids: CASSFSGADTQYF. CDR3 coding DNA: TGTGCCAGCAGTTTCTCAGGGGCAGATACGCAGTATTTT.

V and J are TRBV5-1 and TRBJ2-5, with D hard to call. Looked up from germline, CDR1 is SGHRS and CDR2 is YFSETQ. V lost 4 bases, J lost 5 bases, and 12 bases lay in between. CDR3 length: 13 residues. The CDR3: CASSPQGSETQYF. The CDR3 coding sequence is TGCGCCAGCAGCCCACAAGGTTCGGAGACCCAGTACTTC.

This chain connects TRBV18 to TRBJ2-5; 8 positions agree with TRBD1. Germline V gene lookup returns CDR1 KGHSH and CDR2 LQKENI. The CDR3 extends over 17 amino acids. V gave up 2 bases and J gave up 2 bases; unmatched junction bases: 10. The chain's CDR3 is CASSPSQRGTGQETQYF. As DNA, the CDR3 is TGTGCCAGCTCACCATCGCAGCGCGGGACAGGACAAGAGACCCAGTACTTC. The full variable domain, completed using reference TRBV18 and TRBJ2-5, is NAGVMQNPRHLVRRRGQEARLRCSPMKGHSHVYWYRQLPEEGLKFMVYLQKENIIDESGMPKERFSAEFPKEGPSILRIQQVVRGDSAAYFCASSPSQRGTGQETQYFGPGTRLLVL.

The CDR3 reads CASSLNGIWGSGQYF. The DNA of the CDR3 is TGTGCCAGCAGTTTAAATGGGATATGGGGGTCCGGGCAGTACTTC. The chain combines TRBV28 with TRBJ2-7, with D perhaps given as TRBD1 or TRBD2 (5 bases each). The CDR3 is made up of 15 amino acids. CDR1 is MDHEN, CDR2 SYDVKM, per germline. V lost 2 bases and J lost 9, with 20 bases in between.